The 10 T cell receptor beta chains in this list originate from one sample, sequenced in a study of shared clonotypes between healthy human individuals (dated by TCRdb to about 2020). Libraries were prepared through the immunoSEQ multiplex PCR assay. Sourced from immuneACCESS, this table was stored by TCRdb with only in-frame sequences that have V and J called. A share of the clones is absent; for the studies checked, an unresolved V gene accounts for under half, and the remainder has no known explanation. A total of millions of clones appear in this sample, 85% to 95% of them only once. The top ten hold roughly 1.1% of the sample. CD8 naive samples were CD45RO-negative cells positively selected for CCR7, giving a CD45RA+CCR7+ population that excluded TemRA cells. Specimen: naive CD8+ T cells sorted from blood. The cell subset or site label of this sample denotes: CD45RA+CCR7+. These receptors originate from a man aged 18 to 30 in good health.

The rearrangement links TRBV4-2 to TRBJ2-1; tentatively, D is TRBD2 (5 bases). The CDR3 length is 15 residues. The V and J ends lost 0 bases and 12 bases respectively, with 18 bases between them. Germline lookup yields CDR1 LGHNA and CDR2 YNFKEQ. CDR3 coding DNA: TGTGCCAGCAGCCAAGATGGGCTGCCCGGGGTGGGGCAGTTCTTC. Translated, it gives CASSQDGLPGVGQFF.

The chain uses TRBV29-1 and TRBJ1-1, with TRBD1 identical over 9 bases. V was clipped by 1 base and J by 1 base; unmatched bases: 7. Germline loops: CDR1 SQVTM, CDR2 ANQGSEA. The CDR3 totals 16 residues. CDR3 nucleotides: TGCAGCGTTGAAGCTTACACAGGGGGCTCGAACACTGAAGCTTTCTTT. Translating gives CSVEAYTGGSNTEAFF.

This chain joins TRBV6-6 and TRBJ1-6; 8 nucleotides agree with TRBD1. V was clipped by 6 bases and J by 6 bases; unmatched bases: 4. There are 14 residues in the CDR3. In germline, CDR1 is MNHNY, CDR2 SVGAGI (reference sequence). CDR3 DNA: TGTGCCAGCAGCACAGGGGGGATTAATTCACCCCTCCACTTT. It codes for CASSTGGINSPLHF.

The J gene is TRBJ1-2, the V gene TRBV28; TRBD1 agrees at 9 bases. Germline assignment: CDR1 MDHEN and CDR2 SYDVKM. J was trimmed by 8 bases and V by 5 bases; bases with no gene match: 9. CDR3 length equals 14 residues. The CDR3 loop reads CASSPGQGIVGYTF. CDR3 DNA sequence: TGTGCCAGCAGTCCGGGACAGGGAATAGTGGGCTACACCTTC.

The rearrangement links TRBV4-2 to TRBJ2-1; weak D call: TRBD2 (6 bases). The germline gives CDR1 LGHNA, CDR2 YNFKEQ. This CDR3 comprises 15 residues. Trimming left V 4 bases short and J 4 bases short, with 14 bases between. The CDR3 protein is CASSPAGGTYNEQFF. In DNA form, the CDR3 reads TGTGCCAGCAGCCCCGCCGGGGGTACTTACAATGAGCAGTTCTTC.

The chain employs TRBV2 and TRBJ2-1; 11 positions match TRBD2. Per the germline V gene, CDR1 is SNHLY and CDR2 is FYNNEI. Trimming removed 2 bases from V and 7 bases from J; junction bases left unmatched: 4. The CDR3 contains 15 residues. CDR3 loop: CASSETLAGVNEQFF. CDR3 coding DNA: TGTGCCAGCAGTGAAACACTAGCGGGGGTGAATGAGCAGTTCTTC.

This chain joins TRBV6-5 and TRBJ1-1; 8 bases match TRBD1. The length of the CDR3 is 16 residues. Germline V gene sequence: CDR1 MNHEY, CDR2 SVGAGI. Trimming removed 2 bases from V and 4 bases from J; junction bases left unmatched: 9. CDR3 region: CASSYGTGGLGTEAFF. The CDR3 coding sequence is TGTGCCAGCAGTTACGGAACAGGGGGACTCGGCACTGAAGCTTTCTTT.

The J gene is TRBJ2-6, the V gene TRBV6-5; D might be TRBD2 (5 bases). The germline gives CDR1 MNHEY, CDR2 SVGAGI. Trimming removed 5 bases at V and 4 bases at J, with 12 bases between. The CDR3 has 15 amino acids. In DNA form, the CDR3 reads TGTGCCAGCAGTCCCCTTTGGGAGGGGGCCAACGTCCTGACTTTC. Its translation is CASSPLWEGANVLTF.

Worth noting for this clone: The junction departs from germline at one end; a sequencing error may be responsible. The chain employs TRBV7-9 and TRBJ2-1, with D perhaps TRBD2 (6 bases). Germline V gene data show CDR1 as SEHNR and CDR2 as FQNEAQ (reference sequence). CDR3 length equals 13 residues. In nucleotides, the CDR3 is TGTGCGAGCAACCGGGAGTCCTACAATGAGCAGTTCTTC. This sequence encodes CASNRESYNEQFF. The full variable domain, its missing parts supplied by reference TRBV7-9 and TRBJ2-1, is DTGVSQNPRHKITKRGQNVTFRCDPISEHNRLYWYRQTLGQGPEFLTYFQNEAQLEKSRLLSDRFSAERPKGSFSTLEIQRTEQGDSAMYLCASNRESYNEQFFGPGTRLTVL.

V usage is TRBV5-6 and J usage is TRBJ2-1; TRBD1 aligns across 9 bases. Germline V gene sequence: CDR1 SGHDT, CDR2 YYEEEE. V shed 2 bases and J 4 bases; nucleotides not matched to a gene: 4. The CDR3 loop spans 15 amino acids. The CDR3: CASSFGTGLYNEQFF. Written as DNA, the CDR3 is TGTGCCAGCAGCTTTGGGACAGGGTTGTACAATGAGCAGTTCTTC.